This is a list of T cell receptor beta chains from one sample in a study of beta chain features in type 1 diabetes. Sequencing used immunoSEQ multiplex PCR; TCRdb keeps in-frame clones, though not all of them. The sample records about 140,000 clones, 9.7% being singletons. The source material was central memory CD4+ T cells from blood. The receptors stem from a woman between 40 and 55 years old in good health. CDR3s include the opening cysteine and the closing phenylalanine or tryptophan. A D gene is named only where the DNA matches it firmly. Some rows have no size entry. The others give once, few or many, or a class for an expanded clone.

clone_size j_call d_call v_call cdr3_aa cdr3_nt
many TRBJ2-1 - TRBV12-2 CASRLGPPRGRPGNEQFF TGTGCAAGTCGCTTAGGCCCCCCGCGGGGGAGACCAGGCAATGAGCAGTTCTTC
few TRBJ1-2 - TRBV11-2 CASSDLLRQAYGYTF TGTGCCAGCAGTGATCTACTCAGGCAGGCCTATGGCTACACCTTC
- TRBJ1-6 TRBD1 TRBV4-1 CASSQEQGARYNSPLHF TGCGCCAGCAGCCAGGAACAGGGGGCAAGGTATAATTCACCCCTCCACTTT
- TRBJ2-6 TRBD1 TRBV5-1 CASSLGTGGHYSGANVLTF TGCGCCAGCAGCTTGGGGACAGGGGGCCATTACTCTGGGGCCAACGTCCTGACTTTC
- TRBJ2-7 - TRBV25-1 CASKGVGEQYF TGTGCCAGTAAAGGGGTGGGGGAGCAGTACTTC
- TRBJ2-2 - TRBV7-8 CASSLLAAANTGELFF TGTGCCAGCAGCTTATTAGCGGCGGCGAACACCGGGGAGCTGTTTTTT
few TRBJ1-2 TRBD1 TRBV7-2 CASSPRAGGGGYTF TGTGCCAGCAGCCCCCGGGCAGGGGGAGGTGGCTACACCTTC
- TRBJ1-2 - TRBV5-6 CASSFSHPLYGYTF TGTGCCAGCAGCTTTTCACACCCCCTCTATGGCTACACCTTC
few TRBJ1-2 TRBD1 TRBV6-1 CASRGTGGRGYTF TGTGCCAGCAGGGGGACAGGGGGCCGTGGCTACACCTTC
few TRBJ1-5 - TRBV6-5 CASSYMDSGQPQHF TGTGCCAGCAGTTACATGGACAGTGGGCAGCCCCAGCATTTT
once TRBJ2-7 - TRBV7-8 CASSFPLREYF TGTGCCAGCAGCTTCCCTCTACGGGAGTACTTC
few TRBJ1-3 TRBD1 TRBV19 CASSFPTGASSGNTIYF TGTGCCAGTAGTTTCCCGACAGGGGCGTCCTCTGGAAACACCATATATTTT
- TRBJ1-2 - TRBV6-5 CASSRIVRGDYGYTF TGTGCCAGCAGTCGTATAGTCCGGGGAGACTATGGCTACACCTTC
- TRBJ2-7 - TRBV7-2 CASSSDFKTYEQYF TGTGCCAGCAGCTCTGACTTTAAAACCTACGAGCAGTACTTC
many TRBJ1-1 TRBD1 TRBV2 CASIIRDRGTAFF TGTGCCAGCATCATCCGGGACAGGGGTACAGCTTTCTTT
few TRBJ2-5 - TRBV20-1 CSATEETQYF TGCAGTGCTACCGAGGAGACCCAGTACTTC
few TRBJ1-1 - TRBV7-2 CASSLQVNTEAFF TGTGCCAGCAGCCTACAGGTGAACACTGAAGCTTTCTTT
few TRBJ2-5 - TRBV7-7 CASSLGSGQETQYF TGTGCCAGCAGCTTAGGGTCGGGGCAAGAGACCCAGTACTTC
- TRBJ2-5 TRBD1 TRBV5-1 CASSSQGAPGETQYF TGCGCCAGCAGCTCACAGGGGGCGCCTGGAGAGACCCAGTACTTC
few TRBJ2-3 - TRBV5-1 CASSLAGMSTDTQYF TGCGCCAGCAGCTTGGCAGGAATGAGCACAGATACGCAGTATTTT
few TRBJ1-1 TRBD1 TRBV11-2 CAVAGTGGVRNTEAFF TGTGCCGTGGCCGGGACAGGGGGCGTTCGGAACACTGAAGCTTTCTTT
many TRBJ1-5 TRBD1 TRBV7-8 CASSSRGTGLQPQHF TGTGCCAGCAGCTCCAGGGGGACAGGCCTTCAGCCCCAGCATTTT
- TRBJ2-2 - TRBV6-5 CASSYAYLGGELFF TGTGCCAGCAGTTACGCCTACCTTGGCGGGGAGCTGTTTTTT
few TRBJ1-3 - TRBV18 CASSPSAQGAGNTIYF TGTGCCAGCTCCCCGTCTGCACAGGGTGCTGGAAACACCATATATTTT
few TRBJ2-5 TRBD2 TRBV5-1 CASSFIAGPQETQYF TGCGCCAGCAGCTTTATAGCGGGGCCACAAGAGACCCAGTACTTC
few TRBJ2-1 TRBD2 TRBV6-5 CASSYSKRGVYNEQFF TGTGCCAGCAGTTACTCGAAGCGGGGGGTGTACAATGAGCAGTTCTTC
few TRBJ2-7 TRBD1 TRBV11-2 CASSSLRDRATYEQYF TGTGCCAGCAGCTCGCTTCGGGACAGGGCAACCTACGAGCAGTACTTC
many TRBJ1-5 TRBD1 TRBV7-8 CASSPQTGTGVNQPQHF TGTGCCAGCAGCCCACAAACCGGGACAGGGGTCAATCAGCCCCAGCATTTT
- TRBJ2-5 - TRBV4-3 CASSPELAISYQETQYF TGCGCCAGCAGCCCCGAACTAGCAATTTCGTACCAAGAGACCCAGTACTTC
- TRBJ2-2 - TRBV15 CATSRDGRGDPTGELFF TGTGCCACCAGCAGAGATGGGAGGGGGGACCCCACCGGGGAGCTGTTTTTT
- TRBJ2-7 - TRBV4-2 CASSLGGPEQYF TGTGCCAGCAGCTTGGGGGGTCCCGAGCAGTACTTC
- TRBJ2-2 - TRBV5-1 CASSLTSRTGELFF TGCGCCAGCAGCTTGACTAGCCGCACCGGGGAGCTGTTTTTT
few TRBJ2-2 - TRBV5-1 CASKEGVPTRTGELFF TGCGCCAGCAAAGAGGGGGTGCCGACGAGGACCGGGGAGCTGTTTTTT
few TRBJ2-3 - TRBV29-1 CSGYERVTQYF TGCAGCGGGTACGAGCGGGTTACGCAGTATTTT
- TRBJ2-6 - TRBV27 CASSFGGTLSGANVLTF TGTGCCAGCAGTTTCGGGGGTACCCTATCTGGGGCCAACGTCCTGACTTTC
- TRBJ1-2 TRBD1 TRBV5-4 CASRAWDSYGYTF TGTGCCAGCAGGGCCTGGGACAGCTATGGCTACACCTTC
- TRBJ1-3 - TRBV18 CASSPSQESSGNTIYF TGTGCCAGCTCACCGTCACAGGAGAGCTCTGGAAACACCATATATTTT
few TRBJ2-5 TRBD1 TRBV19 CASSIPGTGLTQYF TGTGCCAGTAGTATTCCCGGGACAGGGTTGACCCAGTACTTC
few TRBJ2-7 - TRBV19 CASSIKHLPSYEQYF TGTGCCAGTAGTATAAAACATCTCCCCTCCTACGAGCAGTACTTC
- TRBJ2-3 TRBD2 TRBV7-9 CASSLGSGGSDTQYF TGTGCCAGCAGCTTGGGAAGCGGGGGGTCAGATACGCAGTATTTT
few TRBJ1-1 TRBD1 TRBV27 CASSTRQGLDTEAFF TGTGCCAGCAGTACCCGACAGGGGCTGGACACTGAAGCTTTCTTT
- TRBJ2-1 - TRBV19 CASSIVGTGKYNEQFF TGTGCCAGTAGTATAGTGGGAACAGGGAAGTACAATGAGCAGTTCTTC
- TRBJ2-7 - TRBV5-1 CASSLQGSYEQYF TGCGCCAGCAGCTTACAGGGCTCCTACGAGCAGTACTTC
- TRBJ1-1 - TRBV9 CASSVDGGMNTEAFF TGTGCCAGCAGCGTAGATGGGGGGATGAACACTGAAGCTTTCTTT
many TRBJ1-2 - TRBV7-2 CASSSRDKNYGYTF TGTGCCAGCAGTTCCCGGGACAAAAACTATGGCTACACCTTC
few TRBJ2-5 - TRBV15 CATSPGLETQYF TGTGCCACCAGCCCCGGGTTGGAGACCCAGTACTTC